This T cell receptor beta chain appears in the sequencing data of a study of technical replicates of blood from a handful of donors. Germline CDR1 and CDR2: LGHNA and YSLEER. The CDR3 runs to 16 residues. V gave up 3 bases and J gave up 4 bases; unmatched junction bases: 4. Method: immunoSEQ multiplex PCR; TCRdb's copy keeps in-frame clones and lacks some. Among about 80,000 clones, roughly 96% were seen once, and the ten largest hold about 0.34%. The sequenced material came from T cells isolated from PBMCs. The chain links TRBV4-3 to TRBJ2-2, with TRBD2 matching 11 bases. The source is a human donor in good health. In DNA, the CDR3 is TGCGCCAGCAGCCACCTAGCGGGAGGCTTCACCGGGGAGCTGTTTTTT. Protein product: CASSHLAGGFTGELFF.